This TCR beta chain was identified in a study of cytomegalovirus exposure and HLA in healthy donors. Study-wide results and caveats: For TCR beta chains, V- and J-gene trimming was later linked to a missense DCLRE1C variant.

In the case of this clone: Antigen unknown.

V trimming: 2 bases; J trimming: 0 bases; junction bases outside the gene matches: 6. This CDR3 comprises 17 residues. The V gene's germline CDR1 is KGHSH and CDR2 LQKENI. Both 60 Vbeta primers and 13 Jbeta primers went into the PCR. TCRdb's copy holds only in-frame clones and misses some; the assay was immunoSEQ multiplex PCR. In total, the table holds 55,000 to 85,000 clones. V and J are TRBV18 and TRBJ2-1; 8 bases map to TRBD2. This TCR derives from a female donor in good health and CMV-seropositive. What was sequenced was PBMCs. The CDR3 sequence: CASSPGRLAISYNEQFF. CDR3 bases: TGTGCCAGCTCACCAGGACGACTAGCGATCTCCTACAATGAGCAGTTCTTC.